The T cell receptor beta chain under discussion was sequenced for a study of shared clonotypes between healthy human individuals. Study-level points and caveats: Depth of sequencing was expected to influence donor clonotype sharing. Represented diversity, genetic and exposure-history alike, was limited by few donors.

The germline CDR1 and CDR2 sequences are SGDLS and YYNGEE. The CDR3 has 18 amino acids. Trimming left V 0 bases short and J 7 bases short, with 22 bases between. Profiled with immunoSEQ multiplex PCR; TCRdb holds only in-frame clones, not every one. The sample lists roughly 2,500,000 clones; approximately 94% were seen once. On this clone itself: Its antigen remains unidentified.

The chain links TRBV9 to TRBJ2-2; D is perhaps TRBD2 (6 bases). Sequencing input: naive CD4+ T cells from PBMCs. Subset given: CD45RA+ positively selected. This TCR derives from a man between 18 and 35 years old in good health. Some clones in this sample may be carry-over from other donors' samples. DNA for the CDR3: TGTGCCAGCAGCGTAGATGTTGGGGTCGGGAGTGGGAGCGGGGAGCTGTTTTTT. It encodes CASSVDVGVGSGSGELFF. Using reference TRBV9 and TRBJ2-2 for the parts outside the CDR3, the full variable domain is DSGVTQTPKHLITATGQRVTLRCSPRSGDLSVYWYQQSLDQGLQFLIQYYNGEERAKGNILERFSAQQFPDLHSELNLSSLELGDSALYFCASSVDVGVGSGSGELFFGEGSRLTVL.